This T cell receptor (beta chain) was profiled in a study of blood T cell repertoires in COVID-19. Assay: immunoSEQ multiplex PCR; the TCRdb copy retains only in-frame clones and omits some. In the table there are roughly 300,000 clones, over 75% of which are singletons. Trimming removed 3 bases from V and 5 bases from J; junction bases left unmatched: 5. Germline CDR1 MNHNS, CDR2 SASEGT. The length of the CDR3 is 15 residues. Recovery meant two consecutive negative NP/OP PCR tests, professional clearance, or resolved symptoms. The chain links TRBV6-1 to TRBJ1-5; 9 bases agree with TRBD1. Material for sequencing was PBMCs or T cells enriched from blood (not recorded which). This TCR was recovered from a woman in her twenties or thirties who had recovered from COVID-19. CDR3 coding DNA: TGTGCCAGCAGTGAGACAGGGGGTTCTTATCAGCCCCAGCATTTT. Amino acids: CASSETGGSYQPQHF.